This TCR beta chain was recorded in a study of cytomegalovirus exposure and HLA in healthy donors (dated by TCRdb to 2017 to 2019). About the full investigation: An earlier analysis of several hundred of the donors reported 276 Gb of sequence data and approximately 120 million unique TCR beta sequences obtained from about 180 million T cells. An early release covering around 630 HLA-typed donors comprised about 300 gigabases of sequencing data and tens of millions of unique TCR sequences. Of the roughly 390 genotyped donors, 65% to 90% were placed in the genetic ancestry cluster associated with self-reported Caucasian donors. The study aimed to test whether signatures of past pathogen exposure could be identified by cataloging public T cell receptors. The study profiled the T cell repertoires of about 640 subjects by immunosequencing and related them to cytomegalovirus serostatus. Besides the first cohort of about 730 subjects, a separate validation cohort made up of 120 different subjects was used. The study combined high-throughput TCR immunosequencing, statistical association of individual TCRs with disease status, and machine learning to predict cytomegalovirus infection status. In a later analysis, previously published TCR beta repertoires from 666 donors were re-analyzed and high-resolution HLA genotyping was added so that TCR occurrence patterns could be studied. Rather than drawing on any new phenotypic data, the later analysis identified candidate immune exposures from TCR beta sequences and the way those sequences occurred across donors. An earlier analysis of several hundred of the donors applied high-throughput TCR beta sequencing to assess whether each TCR beta V gene segment acted as functional or pseudogenic. Donor age, sex, ethnicity and CMV serostatus were collected together with the repertoire data. A later genetic analysis used genome-wide SNP genotypes for about 55% of the 666 donors, treating that subset as a discovery cohort. All discovery cohort repertoires had been generated on a single sequencing platform. HLA typing covered class I and class II loci at four-digit resolution. Typing coverage varied by locus: 629-630 donors for A, B, C, DRB1 and DQB1; approximately 500 for DQA1; over 600 for DPA1; roughly 450 for DPB1. Four or five DR-DQ haplotypes were handled as single units for association and clustering because linkage in the cohort was strong. Among under 450 genotyped donors of the cohort, an average of around 240,000 unique TCR beta nucleotide sequences were sequenced per donor, roughly a sixth of them non-productive.

The cohort consisted of hundreds of healthy bone marrow donors. Cohort members were all nominally healthy when sampled, although unrecorded immune exposures were likely present. The donor tested CMV seropositive, placing the donor among the approximately 310 seropositive members of the cohort. A peripheral blood sample was collected from each donor, and TCR beta sequencing was performed on peripheral blood mononuclear cells. Genomic DNA was extracted from the blood cell samples with the Qiagen DNeasy Blood Extraction Kit. Libraries came from the immunoSEQ multiplex PCR assay. A mixture of 60 forward primers for TCR Vbeta segments and 13 reverse primers for TCR Jbeta segments was used in the multiplex PCR. A multiplex PCR assay on genomic DNA amplified the CDR3 region of rearranged TCR beta genes. Amplified TCR beta libraries were sequenced as 87-base-pair reads on the Illumina HiSeq System. As for the original processing: Across the 640 or so repertoires, a later analysis counted 75 million to 90 million unique TCR beta chains, about 10 million of which were shared by at least two donors. To remove PCR and sequencing errors, raw reads were error-corrected and collapsed into unique sequences using a nearest-neighbor algorithm that merged closely related sequences. Alignment of CDR3 sequences to IMGT reference sequences was used to assign V, D and J gene segments. For a sequence to be retained, a match of at least six nucleotides to both a V gene segment and a J gene segment was required. Rearrangements were called productive when the CDR3 lacked stop codons and stayed in frame with V and J; all others were non-productive. Following IMGT convention, CDR3 was defined as the stretch from the second conserved V-encoded cysteine up to the conserved J-encoded phenylalanine. In an earlier analysis of 550 to 650 of the donors, sequences lacking an unambiguous match to a single V gene segment were excluded. In an earlier analysis of several hundred of the donors, a V segment was called functional when productive rearrangements were above 56.7%, and segregating when the standard deviation between donors exceeded 5%. A statistical classification framework was developed to diagnose cytomegalovirus status using the catalog of TCR beta chain sequences. In a later analysis, TCR nucleotide sequences were compared against IMGT/GENE-DB human TR gene sequences so that V and J genes could be assigned. Using the TCRdist pipeline, a later analysis assigned CDR3 sequences along with most-parsimonious VDJ recombination scenarios. In a later analysis, each TCR beta chain was defined by its CDR3 amino acid sequence together with its V-gene family, and reads lacking a unique V-gene family were excluded. As a way to deal with suspected cross-contamination and a sequencing artifact, a later analysis dropped nearly 600 nucleotide sequences that were highly shared and had low generation probability. In a later analysis, a clonal expansion index was calculated for each public chain from normalized within-repertoire ranks of inferred template counts. Generation probabilities in a later analysis came from a VDJ recombination model fitted to out-of-frame rearrangements, and those results were checked against IGoR. In a later analysis, TCR-TCR, TCR-HLA and TCR-CMV co-occurrence was scored with hypergeometric tests, and a repertoire-size bias correction was applied to TCR pairs. False discovery rates were estimated in a later analysis by permuting HLA or CMV assignments 20 times. A later analysis grouped co-occurring TCRs with DBSCAN, adding TCRdist sequence similarity when clustering within HLA-allele-positive subsets. Repertoires with fewer than 30,000 or more than 120,000 public chains, plus five repertoires with anomalous nucleotide sharing, were excluded from co-occurrence clustering. TCRdb retrieved this table from immuneACCESS and kept in-frame rearrangements only. Not all clones are present; in checked studies, unresolved V genes account for under half, and no reason is known for the remainder. The V and J calls and clone size come from that table; D and trimming were worked out from the DNA. The sample records 200,000 to 250,000 clones, around 81% of which are singletons. The ten largest clones capture roughly 7.4% of the sample.

The paper's findings and limits, for the study overall: In a later analysis, HLA-associated TCR beta chains were found to be more clonally expanded and to have lower generation probabilities than equally common non-associated chains. An association between a missense DCLRE1C variant and V-gene and J-gene trimming of TCR beta chains was found in a later genetic analysis and replicated in an independent cohort. Because counts were too low, approximately 18 rarely observed V segments, including chromosome 9 orphons, were excluded from the earlier analysis of 587 of the donors. Some IMGT-functional V segments, including TRBV6-2 and TRBV6-3, could not be told apart with the 87-base-pair reads, so those segments were excluded. The presence/absence analyses assumed that sequencing depth was roughly uniform across donors, and that assumption may not be true. Linkage disequilibrium might explain the correlated functional status among segregating V segments, but an unknown experimental factor could not be ruled out. At a false discovery rate of 0.05, a later analysis linked 16,000 or so TCR beta sequences to specific HLA alleles. A later analysis found that most CMV-associated TCR beta chains appeared HLA-restricted, with HLA associations seemingly driven largely by CMV exposure. In a later analysis, the rate of TCR association differed among HLA loci, with DRB1 alleles having the most associated TCRs and HLA-C alleles having the fewest. Only TCR beta chains were sequenced in this cohort, and the absence of alpha or paired-chain data limited detectable features. According to the authors, the approach could potentially be generalized to other disease states and immunological phenotypes. The only immune exposure information available for the cohort was CMV serostatus. A later analysis reported that several top co-occurrence clusters appeared linked to parvovirus B19, influenza, CMV and Epstein-Barr virus. A cluster of highly shared sequence variants was judged likely to represent a technical artifact of the sequencing pipeline. According to a later genetic analysis, donors in an Asian-associated ancestry cluster had fewer N-insertions in productive TCRs than the roughly 670-donor mean. In vitro tests confirmed that a few of the cytomegalovirus-associated TCR beta chains recognize cytomegalovirus antigens. Broadly in line with IMGT annotations, most TCR beta V segments showed up in productive rearrangements about 87% or about 30% of the time in an earlier analysis of 587 of the donors. When HLA alleles, especially DR and DQ, strongly co-occurred, TCR associations were difficult to assign to individual alleles. In both the original and validation cohorts, the classifier was reported to diagnose cytomegalovirus status with high specificity and sensitivity. A further reported finding was that TCR beta sequences accurately predicted the HLA-A and HLA-B alleles for most subjects in the first cohort. The study listed 150 to 200 TCR beta chains as associated with cytomegalovirus. Across donors, most TCR sequences were observed very rarely, whereas some public TCRs were present in many individuals. Because some donors lacked HLA typing at each locus, the association tests relied only on the typed subset.

With respect to this clone: Its antigen is unknown. Base qualities are not provided; no much larger clone lies one nucleotide away.

The CDR1 and CDR2 encoded by the germline V gene are SGHDT and YYEEEE. From cysteine to phenylalanine, the CDR3 is 12 amino acids long. Only the CDR3 region is kept as DNA, spanning 36 bases read in frame from base 1. A distance of 11 bases separates the germline ends of V and J, which lose 3 bases and 8 bases respectively. This chain joins TRBV5-6 to TRBJ1-1; the D gene identity is not certain. The receptor comes from a woman aged 55-69 years in good health and CMV-seropositive. Sample: PBMCs. Here the CDR3 is given as CASSYSPAEAFF. The nucleotide sequence is TGTGCCAGCAGCTATAGCCCCGCGGAAGCTTTCTTT.